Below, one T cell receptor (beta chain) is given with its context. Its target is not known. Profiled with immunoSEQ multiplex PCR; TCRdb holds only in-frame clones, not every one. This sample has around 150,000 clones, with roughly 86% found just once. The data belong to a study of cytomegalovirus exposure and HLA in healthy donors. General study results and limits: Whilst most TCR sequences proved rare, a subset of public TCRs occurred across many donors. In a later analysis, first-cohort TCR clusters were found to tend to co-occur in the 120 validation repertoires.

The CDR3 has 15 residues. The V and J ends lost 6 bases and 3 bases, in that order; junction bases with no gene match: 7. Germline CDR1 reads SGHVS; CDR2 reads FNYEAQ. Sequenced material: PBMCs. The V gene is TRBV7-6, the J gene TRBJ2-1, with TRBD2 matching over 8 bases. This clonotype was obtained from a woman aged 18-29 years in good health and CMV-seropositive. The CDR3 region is CASSRIGTSYNEQFF. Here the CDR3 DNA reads TGTGCCAGCAGTCGAATAGGGACTAGCTACAATGAGCAGTTCTTC.